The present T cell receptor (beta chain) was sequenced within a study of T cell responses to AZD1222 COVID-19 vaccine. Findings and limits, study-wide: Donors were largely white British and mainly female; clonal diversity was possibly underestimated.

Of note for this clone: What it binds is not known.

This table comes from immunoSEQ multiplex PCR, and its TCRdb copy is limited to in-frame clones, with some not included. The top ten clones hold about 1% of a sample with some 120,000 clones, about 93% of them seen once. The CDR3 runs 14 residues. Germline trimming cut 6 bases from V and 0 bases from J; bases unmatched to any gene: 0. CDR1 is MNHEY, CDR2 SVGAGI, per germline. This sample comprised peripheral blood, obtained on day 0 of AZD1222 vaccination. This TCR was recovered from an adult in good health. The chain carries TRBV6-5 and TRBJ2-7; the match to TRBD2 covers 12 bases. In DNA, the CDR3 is TGTGCCAGCAGGGGACTAGCGGGCTCCTACGAGCAGTACTTC. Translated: CASRGLAGSYEQYF.